The 12 T cell receptor beta chains below all came from one sample that was sequenced in a study of Ad26.COV2.S vaccination and SARS-CoV-2 variants. The table came from immunoSEQ multiplex PCR; TCRdb's copy has only in-frame clones and leaves some out. The table has roughly 450,000 clones, 90% seen once. Treatment specified: 19 received Ad26.COV2.S at low or high dose, single or two shots; roughly five received placebo; per-sample allocation not given. The samples date from day 63 after the first vaccine or placebo injection. The source was peripheral blood, collected in a trial of Ad26.COV2.S vaccine versus placebo. The receptor source for this set is a person aged 18-65 years who received the Ad26.COV2.S COVID-19 vaccine or a placebo.

The J gene is TRBJ1-3, the V gene TRBV14; possible D gene TRBD1, 5 bases. Germline CDR1 reads SGHDN; CDR2 reads FVKESK. V dropped 6 bases and J dropped 0 bases, with 12 bases sitting between them. The CDR3 runs to 15 residues. The CDR3 loop reads CASRPTGSSGNTIYF. For the CDR3, the DNA is TGTGCCAGCAGACCCACAGGCAGCTCTGGAAACACCATATATTTT.

The rearrangement links TRBV2 to TRBJ1-6; D is uncertain. Germline CDR1 SNHLY, CDR2 FYNNEI. There are 14 residues in the CDR3. Trimming took off 8 bases at V and 5 bases at J, with 13 bases between the two ends. DNA for the CDR3: TGTGCCAGCCAACCAGGTCCTAATAATTCACCCCTCCACTTT. This translates into CASQPGPNNSPLHF.

The CDR3 sequence is CASSLSIGGEQYF. CDR3 bases: TGTGCCAGCAGCTTATCAATCGGGGGCGAGCAGTACTTC. The chain recombines TRBV7-2 with TRBJ2-7, with a tentative D call TRBD2 (6 bases). There are 13 residues in the CDR3. Trimming left V 2 bases short and J 6 bases short, with 11 bases between. Per the germline V gene, CDR1 is SGHTA and CDR2 is FQGNSA.

CDR3 region: CASTGQASNQPQHF. The CDR3 DNA follows: TGTGCCAGCACTGGGCAGGCGAGCAATCAGCCCCAGCATTTT. V gene TRBV6-5 combines with J gene TRBJ1-5; D not resolved. Germline V gene sequence: CDR1 MNHEY, CDR2 SVGAGI. Trimming took off 7 bases at V and 1 base at J, with 11 bases between the two ends. The CDR3 is 14 residues long.

V and J are TRBV7-9 and TRBJ2-1; 8 bases line up with TRBD2. Trimming removed 2 bases from V and 6 bases from J; junction bases left unmatched: 9. CDR3 size: 16 residues. The germline V gene encodes CDR1 SEHNR and CDR2 FQNEAQ (reference sequence). CDR3 in DNA: TGTGCCAGCAGCTTAAGTTTCCGCGGGAGGAGCAATGAGCAGTTCTTC. Its protein is CASSLSFRGRSNEQFF. The full variable domain, with the rest looked up from reference TRBV7-9 and TRBJ2-1, is DTGVSQNPRHKITKRGQNVTFRCDPISEHNRLYWYRQTLGQGPEFLTYFQNEAQLEKSRLLSDRFSAERPKGSFSTLEIQRTEQGDSAMYLCASSLSFRGRSNEQFFGPGTRLTVL.

This chain joins TRBV11-3 and TRBJ2-7; the match to TRBD2 covers 7 bases. The CDR3 covers 14 residues. The V gene end was trimmed by 5 bases and the J gene end by 0 bases; junction bases not matched to a gene: 4. Germline CDR1 and CDR2: SGHNT and YENEEA. This CDR3 is CASSRGGTSYEQYF. In DNA form, the CDR3 reads TGTGCCAGCAGCCGCGGGGGTACCTCCTACGAGCAGTACTTC.

V and J are TRBV4-3 and TRBJ1-6; D perhaps matches TRBD1 (5 bases). V was pared by 0 bases and J by 8 bases, with 11 bases between. Looked up from germline, CDR1 is LGHNA and CDR2 is YSLEER. The CDR3 spans 15 residues. CDR3 sequence: CASSQETGIHSPLHF. CDR3 nucleotides: TGCGCCAGCAGCCAAGAAACAGGTATTCATTCACCCCTCCACTTT.

V gene TRBV4-1 combines with J gene TRBJ2-1; no reliable D call. CDR3 length: 17 amino acids. CDR1 MGHRA and CDR2 YSYEKL come from the germline V gene. V was cut by 4 bases and J by 5 bases, with 21 bases left in between. The CDR3 loop is CASSRIPPGRLDNEQFF. The CDR3 DNA sequence: TGCGCCAGCAGCCGAATCCCGCCCGGGCGACTCGACAATGAGCAGTTCTTC.

J is TRBJ1-2 and V is TRBV27; the D is unclear. Trimming left V 5 bases short and J 5 bases short, with 15 bases between. Germline values: CDR1 MNHEY, CDR2 SMNVEV (reference sequence). The CDR3 loop spans 14 amino acids. CDR3 amino acids: CASSPLWTHYGYTF. The CDR3 DNA reads as TGTGCCAGCAGTCCTCTCTGGACTCATTATGGCTACACCTTC.

This clone was recorded a few times. The rearrangement uses TRBV6-1 and TRBJ2-6; D gene uncertain. The V end was cut by 3 bases, the J end by 0 bases, with 6 bases between. Germline-derived CDR1 and CDR2 are MNHNS and SASEGT. This CDR3 comprises 15 residues. Here the CDR3 DNA reads TGTGCCAGCAGTGAGGCGAACTCTGGGGCCAACGTCCTGACTTTC. Its translation: CASSEANSGANVLTF.

The chain employs TRBV5-4 and TRBJ1-6, with TRBD1 matching over 9 bases. The V gene end was trimmed by 5 bases and the J gene end by 10 bases; junction bases not matched to a gene: 13. Germline V gene lookup returns CDR1 SGHNT and CDR2 YYREEE (reference sequence). There are 16 residues in the CDR3. CDR3 nucleotide sequence: TGTGCCAGCAGAACAGGGGGCGTAGGGCGGTGGTCACCCCTCCACTTT. This sequence encodes CASRTGGVGRWSPLHF.

The chain employs TRBV7-7 and TRBJ2-7; no reliable D call. Germline V gives CDR1 SSHAT, CDR2 FNYEAQ (reference sequence). The germline V and J ends were trimmed by 5 bases and 2 bases, with 16 bases remaining between them. This CDR3 contains 15 residues. The CDR3 coding sequence is TGTGCCAGCAGCCGCTACCCCGGCAGTACCTACGAGCAGTACTTC. Its protein product is CASSRYPGSTYEQYF.